This T cell receptor beta chain derives from a study of cytomegalovirus exposure and HLA in healthy donors. The V gene lost 3 bases and the J gene lost 2 bases, with 16 bases spanning the gap. Germline CDR1 reads LNHNV; CDR2 reads YYDKDF (reference sequence). This CDR3 has 16 amino acids. Use of 60 Vbeta and 13 Jbeta primers characterized the PCR. Assay: immunoSEQ multiplex PCR; the TCRdb copy retains only in-frame clones and omits some. The table lists about 200,000 clones, around 86% of them singletons. The receptor was isolated from a woman aged 45-65 years in good health and CMV-seropositive. V usage is TRBV15 and J usage is TRBJ2-5; D might be TRBD1 (6 bases). The source material was PBMCs. This chain's CDR3 is CATSRLQGLGQETQYF. In nucleotides, the CDR3 is TGTGCCACCAGCAGGCTTCAGGGGTTGGGGCAAGAGACCCAGTACTTC.